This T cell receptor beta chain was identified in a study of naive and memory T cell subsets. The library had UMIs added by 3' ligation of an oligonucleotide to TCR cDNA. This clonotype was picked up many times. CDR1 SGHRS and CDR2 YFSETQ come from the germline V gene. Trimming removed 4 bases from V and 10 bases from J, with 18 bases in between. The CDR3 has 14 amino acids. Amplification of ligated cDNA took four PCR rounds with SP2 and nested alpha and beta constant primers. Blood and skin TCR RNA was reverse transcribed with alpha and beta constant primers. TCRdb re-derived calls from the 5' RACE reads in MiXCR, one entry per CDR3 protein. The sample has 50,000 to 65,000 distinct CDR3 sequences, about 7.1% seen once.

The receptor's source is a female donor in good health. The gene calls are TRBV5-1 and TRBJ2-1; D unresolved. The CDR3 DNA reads TGCGCCAGCAGCAGAGGAACCCAATTCAACGAGCAGTTCTTC. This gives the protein CASSRGTQFNEQFF. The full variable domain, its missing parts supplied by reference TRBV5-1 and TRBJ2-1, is KAGVTQTPRYLIKTRGQQVTLSCSPISGHRSVSWYQQTPGQGLQFLFEYFSETQRNKGNFPGRFSGRQFSNSRSEMNVSTLELGDSALYLCASSRGTQFNEQFFGPGTRLTVL.